Each of the 21 T cell receptor beta chains below was sequenced from the same sample in a study of tumor-infiltrating lymphocytes in primary liver carcinoma. Starting from 500 ng of total RNA, TCR beta cDNA was produced with a primer in the constant region. Researchers made the TCR beta libraries by running three nested multiplex PCR rounds with slightly modified ARM-PCR. Each of the first two PCR rounds ran roughly 9 cycles with TRBV1-TRBV30 forward and C-beta reverse primers. From the multiplex PCR reads, TCRdb called clonotypes with MiXCR, one entry per CDR3 protein. The repertoire includes some 120,000 distinct CDR3 sequences, 50% to 65% of them detected once, and approximately 10% sits in the top ten. Taking 20-30 mg of unsorted bulk tissue, the authors co-extracted RNA and DNA. Sample: liver tumor tissue from sampling region 1. Subset of the sample: tumor region T1, superior pole. These receptors all stem from a woman in her fifties or sixties with primary liver carcinoma and hepatitis B virus infection.

With regard to this clonotype: Mismatch with germline at one junction end may stem from a read error. The V gene is TRBV30, the J gene TRBJ2-3, with TRBD2 matching over 8 bases. This CDR3 has 15 amino acids. Per germline, CDR1 GTSNPN and CDR2 SVGIG (reference sequence). The CDR3 DNA reads TGTGCCTGGAGTGATAGCGGGACGATCACAAATACGCAGTATTTT. It is translated as CAWSDSGTITNTQYF.

In the case of this clonotype: The junction departs from the called germline gene at one end, perhaps through a read error. The rearrangement links TRBV11-2 to TRBJ2-7, with a tentative D call TRBD2 (5 bases). The germline V gene encodes CDR1 SGHAT and CDR2 FQNNGV. The length of the CDR3 is 12 residues. This chain's CDR3 is CVSTHTRLEQYF. CDR3 coding DNA: TGTGTCAGCACCCACACTAGACTCGAGCAGTACTTC.

The chain recombines TRBV11-3 with TRBJ2-1; perhaps TRBD1 as D (5 bases). Germline CDR1 and CDR2: SGHNT and YENEEA. Deletions cut 3 bases from V and 7 bases from J, with 13 bases between. CDR3 size: 14 residues. The DNA of the CDR3 is TGTGCCAGCAGCTTTGGGGCCTCATCTAATGAGCAGTTCTTC. The encoded protein is CASSFGASSNEQFF.

In the case of this clonotype: One junction end does not reproduce the germline sequence, and a read error may be involved. This chain connects TRBV11-2 to TRBJ2-6; TRBD1 agrees at 7 bases. The CDR3 spans 15 residues. The germline gives CDR1 SGHAT, CDR2 FQNNGV. The chain's CDR3 is CVSSLGGAWTNVLTF. The CDR3 coding sequence is TGTGTCAGCAGCTTAGGGGGCGCATGGACCAACGTCCTGACTTTC.

Concerning this clonotype itself: The CDR3 end shows no conserved phenylalanine or tryptophan, and so a read error is likely. This rearrangement joins TRBV11-2 to TRBJ2-1; 11 nucleotides match TRBD2. The CDR3 sequence is 16 residues long. The germline CDR1 and CDR2 sequences are SGHAT and FQNNGV. The CDR3 protein is CTSTRWTSGLENEQFS. The CDR3 bases are TGTACCAGTACCCGGTGGACTAGCGGGTTAGAAAATGAGCAGTTCTCC.

In the case of this clonotype: The missing conserved phenylalanine or tryptophan at the end of this CDR3 makes a read error likely. The V gene is TRBV4-1, the J gene TRBJ2-7; TRBD2 agrees at 9 bases. Germline V gene sequence: CDR1 MGHRA, CDR2 YSYEKL. The CDR3 has 18 residues. CDR3 sequence: CASSHASGSSGRSYEQYS. CDR3 DNA sequence: TGTGCCAGCAGCCATGCAAGTGGTAGTAGCGGGAGATCCTACGAGCAGTACTCC.

V usage is TRBV6-4 and J usage is TRBJ2-3; 11 bases fit TRBD2. Germline V gene data show CDR1 as MRHNA and CDR2 as SNTAGT. The CDR3 is made up of 16 amino acids. V shed 2 bases and J 15 bases; nucleotides not matched to a gene: 16. The CDR3 DNA follows: TGTGCCAGCAGTGACATAGCGGGAGGGTCCACAGATACCCAATATTTT. It encodes CASSDIAGGSTDTQYF.

In its sample, this clonotype ranks as medium-sized. The chain carries TRBV6-5 and TRBJ2-2; D not certain. V gave up 6 bases and J gave up 3 bases, with 14 bases separating them. CDR1 is MNHEY, CDR2 SVGAGI, per germline. There are 15 residues in the CDR3. This chain's CDR3 is CASRDGDRDTGELFF. The CDR3 DNA reads TGTGCCAGCAGGGATGGGGATCGGGACACCGGGGAGCTGTTTTTT.

Worth noting for this clonotype: The CDR3 carries no conserved terminal phenylalanine or tryptophan, so it likely arises from a read error. The chain uses TRBV12-3 or TRBV12-4 and TRBJ2-7; the D gene is possibly TRBD2 (5 bases). The CDR3 is made up of 16 amino acids. For the CDR3, the DNA is TGTGCTAGCAGTTTCCAACCTACCGGGATCTCCTACGAGCAGTACTCC. Residues: CASSFQPTGISYEQYS.

This clonotype was picked up many times. V usage is TRBV7-8 and J usage is TRBJ2-3; 11 bases agree with TRBD1. The CDR3 runs 15 residues. V trimming: 4 bases; J trimming: 6 bases; junction bases outside the gene matches: 6. Germline CDR1 and CDR2: SGHVS and FQNEAQ. In nucleotides, the CDR3 is TGTGCCAGCAGCTCTCGGACAGGGGGCGGTGATACGCAGTATTTT. This sequence encodes CASSSRTGGGDTQYF.

Concerning this clonotype: The junction departs from the called germline gene at one end, perhaps through a read error. The chain has TRBV10-3 and TRBJ2-3; D is perhaps TRBD1 (5 bases). The CDR3 runs to 15 residues. CDR1 ENHRY and CDR2 SYGVKD come from the germline V gene. CDR3 loop: CATSESRGSTDMQYF. For the CDR3, the DNA is TGTGCCACCAGTGAGTCAAGGGGAAGCACAGATATGCAGTATTTT.

In regard to this clonotype: This CDR3 fails to terminate in the conserved phenylalanine or tryptophan, so it likely reflects a read error. V gene TRBV18 combines with J gene TRBJ1-3; D is possibly TRBD1 (5 bases). Germline assignment: CDR1 KGHSH and CDR2 LQKENI. The CDR3 has 13 residues. CDR3 coding DNA: TGTGTCAGCTCACCTGGGACCCCTGGCACCATATATGTT. It translates to CVSSPGTPGTIYV.

With respect to this clonotype: One junction end disagrees with the germline gene, perhaps due to a read error. The chain uses TRBV29-1 and TRBJ2-3; D ambiguous. This CDR3 is built from 15 residues. CDR1 and CDR2 from the germline V gene are SQVTM and ANQGSEA. The CDR3 loop is CRVEVGGISTDTQYF. The CDR3, as DNA: TGCAGAGTTGAAGTCGGTGGGATTAGCACTGATACGCAGTATTTT.

As for this clonotype: A much larger clone lies a single base off, so this may be a read error. The genes are TRBV6-1 and TRBJ2-2; 8 bases agree with TRBD1. Trimming cost V 7 bases and J 4 bases; bases outside gene matches: 14. The CDR3 totals 17 residues. Germline loops: CDR1 MNHNS, CDR2 SASEGT. CDR3 sequence: CASNLCRGLGATGELFF. CDR3 bases: TGTGCCAGCAATCTCTGCAGGGGGCTAGGGGCCACCGGGGAGCTGTTTTTT.

This clonotype has a handful of counts. The V and J genes are TRBV30 and TRBJ1-5, with 8 bases that match TRBD1. This CDR3 is 19 amino acids long. V shed 0 bases, J shed 0 bases, and the junction held 13 bases outside the gene matches. Germline V lookup: CDR1 GTSNPN, CDR2 SVGIG (reference sequence). The CDR3 DNA sequence: TGTGCCTGGAGTGTACGGGTGACAGGGGAGGGCTATAGCAATCAGCCCCAGCATTTT. Its translation is CAWSVRVTGEGYSNQPQHF. The entire variable domain, with the rest obtained from reference TRBV30 and TRBJ1-5, is as follows: SQTIHQWPATLVQPVGSPLSLECTVEGTSNPNLYWYRQAAGRGLQLLFYSVGIGQISSEVPQNLSASRPQDRQFILSSKKLLLSDSGFYLCAWSVRVTGEGYSNQPQHFGDGTRLSIL.

The rearrangement links TRBV4-1 to TRBJ2-1; no definite D call. The ends were cut back, 2 bases at V and 7 bases at J, with 9 bases in the middle. The CDR3 covers 13 residues. Germline CDR1 and CDR2: MGHRA and YSYEKL. The CDR3 nucleotides are TGCGCCAGCAGCCAAAACTACAGTAATGAGCAGTTCTTC. Translated, it gives CASSQNYSNEQFF.

Comments on this clonotype: Compared with germline, one end of the junction differs, possibly owing to a read error. This chain joins TRBV30 and TRBJ1-1, with D unclear. This CDR3 comprises 13 residues. Per germline, CDR1 GTSNPN and CDR2 SVGIG (reference sequence). The CDR3 here is CACSVQKNTEAFF. CDR3 in DNA: TGTGCCTGTAGTGTACAGAAGAACACTGAAGCTTTCTTT.

The chain couples TRBV20-1 to TRBJ2-7; 12 nucleotides align to TRBD2. Germline V CDR1 and CDR2: DFQATT, SNEGSKA (reference sequence). The CDR3 is made up of 17 amino acids. With 4 bases clipped from V and 2 bases from J, the junction kept 12 bases outside the gene matches. CDR3 nucleotides: TGCAGTGCTACCGAGACTAGCGGGAGAGCGGCGGCCTACGAGCAGTACTTC. It yields the protein CSATETSGRAAAYEQYF.

This clonotype appeared a single time. This CDR3 fails to terminate in the conserved phenylalanine or tryptophan, so it likely reflects a read error. The rearrangement joins TRBV5-1 to TRBJ2-1, with D possibly TRBD2 on 6 matching bases. Germline-derived CDR1 and CDR2 are SGHRS and YFSETQ. The V gene lost 0 bases and the J gene lost 7 bases, with 17 bases spanning the gap. CDR3 length: 16 residues. The CDR3 sequence: CASSLVGDWNYNEQFL. The CDR3 DNA sequence: TGCGCCAGCAGCTTGGTTGGGGACTGGAACTATAATGAGCAGTTCTTA.

Notes on this clonotype: The conserved final phenylalanine or tryptophan is absent from the CDR3, which likely points to a read error. The rearrangement joins TRBV11-2 to TRBJ2-1, with 8 bases that match TRBD2. This CDR3 region has 15 residues. V shed 6 bases, J shed 0 bases, and the junction held 4 bases outside the gene matches. CDR1 SGHAT and CDR2 FQNNGV come from the germline V gene. The CDR3 region is CASSLSGTSYNEQFL. CDR3 coding DNA: TGTGCCAGCAGTCTTAGCGGGACCTCCTACAATGAGCAGTTCTTA.

Only a few counts were recorded for this clonotype. This chain joins TRBV24-1 and TRBJ2-5, with a tentative D call TRBD2 (5 bases). The CDR3 covers 12 residues. Germline CDR1 reads KGHDR; CDR2 reads SFDVKD. The V and J ends lost 8 bases and 5 bases respectively, with 11 bases between them. The CDR3 loop reads CATMRERETQYF. The CDR3, as DNA: TGTGCCACCATGAGGGAGAGGGAGACCCAGTACTTC.